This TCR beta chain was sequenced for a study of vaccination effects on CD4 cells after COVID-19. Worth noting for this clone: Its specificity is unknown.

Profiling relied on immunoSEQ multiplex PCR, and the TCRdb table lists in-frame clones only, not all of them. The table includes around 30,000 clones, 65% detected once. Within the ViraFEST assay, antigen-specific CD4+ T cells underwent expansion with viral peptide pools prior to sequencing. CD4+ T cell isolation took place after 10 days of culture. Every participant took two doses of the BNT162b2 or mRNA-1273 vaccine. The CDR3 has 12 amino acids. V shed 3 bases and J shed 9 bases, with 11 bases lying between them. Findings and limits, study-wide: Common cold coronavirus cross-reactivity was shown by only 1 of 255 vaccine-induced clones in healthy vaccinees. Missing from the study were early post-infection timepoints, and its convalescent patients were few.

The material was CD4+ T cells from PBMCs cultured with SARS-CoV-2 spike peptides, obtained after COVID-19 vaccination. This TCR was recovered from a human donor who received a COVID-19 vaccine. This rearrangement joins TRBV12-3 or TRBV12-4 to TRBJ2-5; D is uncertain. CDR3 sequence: CASSFILRAQYF. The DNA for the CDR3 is TGTGCCAGCAGTTTTATTTTGAGAGCCCAGTACTTC.